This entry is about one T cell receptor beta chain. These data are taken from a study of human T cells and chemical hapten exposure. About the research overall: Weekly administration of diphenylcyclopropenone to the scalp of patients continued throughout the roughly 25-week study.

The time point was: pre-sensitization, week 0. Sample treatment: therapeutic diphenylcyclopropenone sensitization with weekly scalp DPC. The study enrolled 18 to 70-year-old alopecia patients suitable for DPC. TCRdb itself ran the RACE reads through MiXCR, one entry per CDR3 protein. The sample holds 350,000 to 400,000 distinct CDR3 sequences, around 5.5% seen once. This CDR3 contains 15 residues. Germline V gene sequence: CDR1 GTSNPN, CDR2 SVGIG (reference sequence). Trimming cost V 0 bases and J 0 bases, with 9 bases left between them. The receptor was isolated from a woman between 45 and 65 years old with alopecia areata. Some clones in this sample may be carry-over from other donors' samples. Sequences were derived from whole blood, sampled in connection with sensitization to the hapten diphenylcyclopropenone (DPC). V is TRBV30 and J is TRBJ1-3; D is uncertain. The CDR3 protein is CAWSVGDSSGNTIYF. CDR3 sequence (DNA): TGTGCCTGGAGTGTCGGAGATAGCTCTGGAAACACCATATATTTT.